This is a list of T cell receptor beta chains from one sample in a study of T cell responses to AZD1222 COVID-19 vaccine. Some clones are missing from TCRdb's copy, which holds only in-frame ones; the method was immunoSEQ multiplex PCR. The sample includes approximately 110,000 clones, over 75% of them seen just once. Sequenced here: peripheral blood, sampled on day 0 of AZD1222 vaccination. These TCRs come from an adult in good health. The CDR3 runs from the conserved cysteine through the conserved F or W. D genes are given only for firm matches. For some rows the clone size is stated as once, few or many, or as a class when expanded; others skip it.

TRBJ1-1 - TRBD1 TRBV6-6 TGTGCCAGCAGTTATTTGGGACAGGGGGAAGCTTTCTTT CASSYLGQGEAFF
TRBJ1-4 few - TRBV28 TGTGCCAGCAGTTTCGAGCGATTCGGGGAAAAACTGTTTTTT CASSFERFGEKLFF
TRBJ1-1 - - TRBV28 TGTGCCAGTAACCGGAACACTGAAGCTTTCTTT CASNRNTEAFF
TRBJ2-1 - - TRBV5-4 TGTGCCAGCAGCTTGGGGGTGAGGGAATGGGAGCAGTTCTTC CASSLGVREWEQFF
TRBJ1-1 - - TRBV7-8 TGTGCCAGCAGCTACTTTCGGAGCGGTAACACTGAAGCTTTCTTT CASSYFRSGNTEAFF
TRBJ2-5 - - TRBV24-1 TGTGCCACCAGTGATGGGATCACCCAGTACTTC CATSDGITQYF
TRBJ2-5 - - TRBV12-5 TGTGCTAGTGCGCAATCGACGGGGCTCCAAGAGACCCAGTACTTC CASAQSTGLQETQYF
TRBJ2-7 few TRBD1 TRBV28 TGTGCCAGCATCCCCTTCGGGACAGAGATGTACGAGCAGTACTTC CASIPFGTEMYEQYF
TRBJ2-2 - - TRBV7-3 TGTGCCAGCAGCCCCTCGTGGGCCGGGGAGCTGTTTTTT CASSPSWAGELFF
TRBJ2-6 - - TRBV4-2 TGTGCCAGCAGCCAAGATTTTGGCAGGAGGTCCTCTGGGGCCAACGTCCTGACTTTC CASSQDFGRRSSGANVLTF
TRBJ2-2 - - TRBV3-1/TRBV3-2 TGTGCCAGCAGCGCTTCAGTCGGGGAGCTGTTTTTT CASSASVGELFF
TRBJ2-7 - TRBD2 TRBV6-2/TRBV6-3 TGTGCCAGCAGTGGAGACCAGCGGGGACCCTACGAGCAGTACTTC CASSGDQRGPYEQYF
TRBJ2-5 - TRBD1 TRBV6-1 TGTGCCAGCAGTGAAGTCACAGGGGTTTCGGAGACCCAGTACTTC CASSEVTGVSETQYF
TRBJ2-1 - TRBD2 TRBV12-5 TGTGCTAGTGGTTTGATGTTTAGCGGGCAGAATTACAATGAGCAGTTCTTC CASGLMFSGQNYNEQFF
TRBJ1-2 - - TRBV7-8 TGTGCCAGCAGTTCAAGGGGGGGATCCGCCTGGGGCTACACCTTC CASSSRGGSAWGYTF
TRBJ2-7 - - TRBV6-5 TGTGCCAGCAGGCTGCGGTCAGCCTACGAGCAGTACTTC CASRLRSAYEQYF
TRBJ2-1 - - TRBV6-5 TGTGCCAGCAGTTATACAGGATCCTACAATGAGCAGTTCTTC CASSYTGSYNEQFF